One and the same sample provided the 16 T cell receptor beta chains below, sequenced in a study of blood T cell repertoires in COVID-19. Generated by immunoSEQ multiplex PCR, the TCRdb table keeps only in-frame clones and is missing some. The data show fewer than 350,000 clones, around 90% seen once. Material: PBMCs or T cells enriched from blood (not recorded which). The receptors stem from a man aged 55 to 69 who had recovered from COVID-19.

V gene TRBV10-1 combines with J gene TRBJ2-1; 9 bases fit TRBD2. V trimming: 3 bases; J trimming: 8 bases; junction bases outside the gene matches: 14. CDR1 WNHNN and CDR2 SYGVQD come from the germline V gene (reference sequence). CDR3 length: 17 amino acids. For the CDR3, the DNA is TGCGCCAGCAGTGAAGGGGGAGCGGGAGGTGAGGGCGATGAGCAGTTCTTC. As protein: CASSEGGAGGEGDEQFF.

This clone was seen more than once but under ten times. This chain links TRBV6-6 with TRBJ2-5, with 12 nucleotides matching TRBD1. The V segment lost 7 bases and the J segment 3 bases; nucleotides outside the gene matches: 6. CDR1 is MNHNY, CDR2 SVGAGI, per germline (reference sequence). This CDR3 has 15 amino acids. The DNA for the CDR3 is TGTGCCAGCACCCGGGACAGGGGGCCCGAAGAGACCCAGTACTTC. Protein product: CASTRDRGPEETQYF.

This clone has a single count. The chain couples TRBV25-1 to TRBJ1-4; 9 positions agree with TRBD1. V was clipped by 3 bases and J by 6 bases; unmatched bases: 2. Per germline, CDR1 MGHDK and CDR2 SYGVNS. The CDR3 is made up of 14 amino acids. Written as DNA, the CDR3 is TGTGCCAGCAGTGAGGGACAGGGCCATGAAAAACTGTTTTTT. This sequence encodes CASSEGQGHEKLFF.

CDR3 protein: CASSLGLEDSTDTQYF. In DNA form, the CDR3 reads TGTGCCAGCAGCTTAGGACTAGAGGATTCCACAGATACGCAGTATTTT. The chain employs TRBV11-3 and TRBJ2-3, with a tentative D call TRBD2 (6 bases). This CDR3 has 16 amino acids. CDR1 SGHNT and CDR2 YENEEA come from the germline V gene. Trimming left V 1 base short and J 2 bases short, with 13 bases between.

This chain links TRBV6-1 with TRBJ2-7, with unresolved D. V lost 0 bases and J 6 bases, leaving 6 bases between the germline ends. Germline CDR1 MNHNS, CDR2 SASEGT. The CDR3 is 12 amino acids. As DNA, the CDR3 is TGTGCCAGCAGTGAAGCGGCCCGCGAGCAGTACTTC. Its translation is CASSEAAREQYF.

This clone was found a few times. This sample also contains other DNA sequences that code for the same CDR3. The genes are TRBV5-1 and TRBJ1-1; 7 nucleotides match TRBD1. Looked up from germline, CDR1 is SGHRS and CDR2 is YFSETQ. CDR3 length equals 14 residues. The V gene end was trimmed by 3 bases and the J gene end by 1 base; junction bases not matched to a gene: 3. The CDR3 protein is CASSSGQPNTEAFF. DNA for the CDR3: TGCGCCAGCAGCTCGGGACAGCCGAACACTGAAGCTTTCTTT.

This clone has only one observation. This sequence joins TRBV14 and TRBJ1-1; the D gene is possibly TRBD1 (5 bases). The V gene's germline CDR1 is SGHDN and CDR2 FVKESK. Trimming took off 2 bases at V and 4 bases at J, with 14 bases between the two ends. The CDR3 runs 15 residues. The CDR3 sequence is CASSQQQDPRTEAFF. CDR3 coding DNA: TGTGCCAGCAGCCAACAACAGGATCCCCGCACTGAAGCTTTCTTT.

The chain employs TRBV7-2 and TRBJ1-1; a possible D gene is TRBD1 (5 bases). V was clipped by 3 bases and J by 1 base, with 9 bases between them. This CDR3 spans 14 amino acids. The germline CDR1 and CDR2 sequences are SGHTA and FQGNSA. The CDR3 region is CASSLGLSNTEAFF. CDR3 sequence (DNA): TGTGCCAGCAGCTTGGGGCTGTCGAACACTGAAGCTTTCTTT.

The rearrangement links TRBV11-3 to TRBJ2-2; TRBD1 aligns across 11 bases. V dropped 5 bases and J dropped 8; count of bases not matched to a gene: 7. Germline CDR1 reads SGHNT; CDR2 reads YENEEA. This CDR3 is 15 amino acids long. The CDR3 loop is CASSPGQGASGELFF. The CDR3 region has the DNA TGTGCCAGCAGCCCTGGACAGGGGGCGTCTGGGGAGCTGTTTTTT.

V and J are TRBV3-1 (or the pseudogene TRBV3-2) and TRBJ2-1, with 7 bases aligning to TRBD2. Germline loops: CDR1 LGHDT, CDR2 YNNKEL (reference sequence). Trimming removed 6 bases from V and 0 bases from J; junction bases left unmatched: 5. The CDR3 has 15 amino acids. CDR3 region: CASRFGRSSYNEQFF. The CDR3, as DNA: TGTGCCAGCAGGTTCGGGAGGAGCTCCTACAATGAGCAGTTCTTC.

The V and J genes are TRBV24-1 and TRBJ2-4; TRBD1 might be the D (7 bases). The CDR3 length is 16 residues. In germline, CDR1 is KGHDR, CDR2 SFDVKD. V lost 2 bases and J lost 5, with 15 bases in between. DNA for the CDR3: TGTGCCACCAGTGATTGGAGGGACAGTGGACAAAACATTCAGTACTTC. Encoded protein: CATSDWRDSGQNIQYF.

V and J are TRBV2 and TRBJ1-4; 7 nucleotides match TRBD1. The J segment lost 5 bases and the V segment lost 6 bases, leaving 6 bases of the junction unmatched. The CDR3 totals 14 residues. Germline assignment: CDR1 SNHLY and CDR2 FYNNEI. For the CDR3, the DNA is TGTGCCAGCAGCCCCCGGGACAGAAATGAAAAACTGTTTTTT. It encodes CASSPRDRNEKLFF. Full variable domain (missing parts from reference TRBV2 and TRBJ1-4): EPEVTQTPSHQVTQMGQEVILRCVPISNHLYFYWYRQILGQKVEFLVSFYNNEISEKSEIFDDQFSVERPDGSNFTLKIRSTKLEDSAMYFCASSPRDRNEKLFFGSGTQLSVL.

The chain employs TRBV15 and TRBJ1-2; 7 bases agree with TRBD1. Germline loops: CDR1 LNHNV, CDR2 YYDKDF (reference sequence). This CDR3 is 16 amino acids long. Trimming at V came to 0 bases and at J to 4 bases, leaving 8 bases not matched to a gene. The CDR3 nucleotides are TGTGCCACCAGCAGAGATTTGGCCGGGACAGCCTATGGCTACACCTTC. It yields the protein CATSRDLAGTAYGYTF.

With respect to this clone: Within the sample, other DNA sequences also encode this same CDR3. CDR3 bases: TGCAGCGTTGGACAGAACTATGGCTACACCTTC. This sequence encodes CSVGQNYGYTF. The gene calls are TRBV29-1 and TRBJ1-2, with D possibly being TRBD1 (5 bases). The CDR3 is 11 amino acids. Per the germline V gene, CDR1 is SQVTM and CDR2 is ANQGSEA. V lost 4 bases to trimming and J lost 2 bases, with 5 bases between them. The full variable domain, with the rest looked up from reference TRBV29-1 and TRBJ1-2, is SAVISQKPSRDICQRGTSLTIQCQVDSQVTMMFWYRQQPGQSLTLIATANQGSEATYESGFVIDKFPISRPNLTFSTLTVSNMSPEDSSIYLCSVGQNYGYTFGSGTRLTVV.

The chain employs TRBV10-3 and TRBJ2-3; 15 nucleotides match TRBD2. The V and J ends lost 0 bases and 0 bases, in that order; junction bases with no gene match: 4. CDR1 ENHRY and CDR2 SYGVKD come from the germline V gene. This CDR3 comprises 19 residues. CDR3 loop: CAISESRTSGRVSTDTQYF. CDR3 coding DNA: TGTGCCATCAGTGAGTCCCGGACTAGCGGGAGGGTTAGCACAGATACGCAGTATTTT.

The genes are TRBV15 and TRBJ2-1; TRBD2 matches 7 bases. Germline-derived CDR1 and CDR2 are LNHNV and YYDKDF (reference sequence). The CDR3 consists of 15 residues. With V trimmed by 0 bases and J by 9 bases, 8 bases remained unmatched. CDR3 protein: CATSREGGRAGEQFF. CDR3 coding DNA: TGTGCCACCAGCAGAGAGGGTGGGAGGGCCGGTGAGCAGTTCTTC.